This TCR beta chain was observed in a study of blood T cells in healthy people across ages. Primed by a sample-barcoded 5' primer and a J-beta primer mix, a second PCR proceeded for 7 to 11 cycles. One entry per CDR3 protein results from TCRdb running MiXCR on the 5' RACE reads. The sample carries roughly 700,000 distinct CDR3 sequences, 45% to 50% recorded once. Germline assignment: CDR1 SGHTA and CDR2 FQGNSA. V lost 5 bases and J lost 2; bases outside the gene matches: 11. The CDR3 has 16 amino acids. In its sample, this clonotype was seen once. This chain links TRBV7-2 with TRBJ2-7, with 8 bases aligning to TRBD2. The receptor was isolated from a woman aged 55-69 years in good health. The sequencing sample was made of blood. For the CDR3, the DNA is TGTGCCAGCAGCCCGGGGTCGGGAGGGCCACCCTACGAGCAGTACTTC. This codes for CASSPGSGGPPYEQYF.